A selection of T cell receptor beta chains follows, all from one sample in a study of shared clonotypes between healthy human individuals. Produced via immunoSEQ multiplex PCR; TCRdb's table is partial and in-frame only. The sample holds 530,000 or so clones, 75% to 80% seen once. The source material was PBMCs. These receptors all come from a woman in her thirties or forties in good health. Some clones in this sample may be carry-over from other donors' samples. Each CDR3 is given with its conserved first and last residue. Fields, in order: clone size, J gene, V gene, D gene, CDR3 protein, CDR3 DNA. The D gene is left open where the match is weak. Size tells how often a clone was seen (once, few, many) or the class of an expanded clone, and some rows leave it out.

. | TRBJ1-2 | TRBV9 | . | CASSVDGDQSYTF | TGTGCCAGCAGCGTAGACGGGGACCAAAGCTACACCTTC
. | TRBJ1-2 | TRBV11-2 | TRBD1 | CASRYGQGGYTF | TGTGCCAGCAGATACGGACAGGGCGGCTACACCTTC
. | TRBJ2-1 | TRBV7-8 | . | CASSPLERANYNEQFF | TGTGCCAGCAGCCCCCTCGAGAGGGCTAACTACAATGAGCAGTTCTTC
. | TRBJ2-3 | TRBV5-4 | TRBD2 | CASSSGLAGGLSTDTQYF | TGTGCCAGCAGCTCGGGACTAGCGGGAGGGTTAAGCACAGATACGCAGTATTTT
few | TRBJ1-1 | TRBV6-1 | . | CASSIQPNTEAFF | TGTGCCAGCAGTATTCAGCCGAACACTGAAGCTTTCTTT
. | TRBJ2-2 | TRBV10-3 | TRBD2 | CAISATSGRGLDAGELFF | TGTGCCATCAGTGCGACTAGCGGGAGGGGGTTAGACGCCGGGGAGCTGTTTTTT
. | TRBJ2-7 | TRBV29-1 | . | CSVIVRSYEQYF | TGCAGCGTTATAGTTAGGTCCTACGAGCAGTACTTC
. | TRBJ2-3 | TRBV2 | . | CASSEDRPIVDTQYF | TGTGCCAGCAGTGAAGACAGGCCAATAGTCGATACGCAGTATTTT
. | TRBJ2-7 | TRBV6-5 | TRBD1 | CASSWDSSSSYEQYF | TGTGCCAGCAGCTGGGACAGCTCAAGCTCCTACGAGCAGTACTTC
. | TRBJ2-7 | TRBV5-1 | TRBD2 | CASSSRAGAYEQYF | TGCGCCAGCAGCTCCAGAGCGGGAGCCTACGAGCAGTACTTC
. | TRBJ2-7 | TRBV4-1 | TRBD1 | CASSQGQGHLAEQYF | TGCGCCAGCAGCCAAGGACAGGGGCATCTGGCCGAGCAGTACTTC
. | TRBJ2-5 | TRBV7-2 | . | CASSRYREQYF | TGTGCCAGCAGCCGGTACAGGGAGCAGTACTTC
. | TRBJ2-3 | TRBV19 | . | CASSIDQTRADTQYF | TGTGCCAGTAGTATAGATCAGACTAGGGCAGATACGCAGTATTTT
. | TRBJ2-7 | TRBV18 | . | CASSPPLGGYEQYF | TGTGCCAGCTCACCACCGTTGGGGGGCTACGAGCAGTACTTC
. | TRBJ2-3 | TRBV19 | TRBD1 | CASSTLDRDADTQYF | TGTGCCAGTAGTACCCTGGACAGGGACGCAGATACGCAGTATTTT
. | TRBJ2-3 | TRBV30 | TRBD1 | CAYRDRGTDTQYF | TGTGCCTACCGGGACAGGGGCACAGATACGCAGTATTTT
. | TRBJ1-1 | TRBV5-1 | TRBD1 | CASSTRGTGYRAFF | TGCGCCAGCAGCACTCGCGGGACAGGTTATCGGGCTTTCTTT
. | TRBJ1-1 | TRBV5-6 | TRBD1 | CASSQDRGRVYTEAFF | TGTGCCAGCAGCCAGGACAGGGGGCGCGTGTACACTGAAGCTTTCTTT